This record concerns one T cell receptor (beta chain) sequence. This record belongs to a study of blood T cell repertoires in COVID-19. Germline CDR1 MGHDK, CDR2 SYGVNS. Trimming shortened V by 3 bases and J by 7 bases, and 9 bases separated the two germline ends. The CDR3 has 12 amino acids. Assay used: immunoSEQ multiplex PCR; TCRdb lists only in-frame clones, some missing. The table lists 200,000 or so clones, approximately 80% of them singletons. Participants spanned ages about 18 to 90 years and resided in fewer than 30 US areas. Cohorts were determined from participant-reported clinical history. This sequence originates from a man aged 55 to 70 who had recovered from COVID-19. Sequences were obtained from PBMCs or T cells enriched from blood (not recorded which). V and J are TRBV25-1 and TRBJ1-2; D not certain. CDR3 sequence: CASSDLEGGYTF. The CDR3 DNA reads as TGTGCCAGCAGTGATTTAGAGGGTGGCTACACCTTC.